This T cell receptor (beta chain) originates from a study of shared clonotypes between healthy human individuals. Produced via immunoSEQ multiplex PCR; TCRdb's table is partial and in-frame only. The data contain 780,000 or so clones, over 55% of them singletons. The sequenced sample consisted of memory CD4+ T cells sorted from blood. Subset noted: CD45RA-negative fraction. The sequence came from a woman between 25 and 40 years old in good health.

In DNA, the CDR3 is TGTGCCAGCTCACCACCAGAAGGGAGGGGAAACACCATATATTTT. This sequence encodes CASSPPEGRGNTIYF. The chain carries TRBV18 and TRBJ1-3; D is uncertain. Trimming took off 0 bases at V and 4 bases at J, with 10 bases between the two ends. The CDR3 is 15 residues long. Looked up from germline, CDR1 is KGHSH and CDR2 is LQKENI.